The clone carrying this T cell receptor beta chain appeared a few times. This sample is part of a study of T cell repertoires in cytomegalovirus infection. TCRdb passed the reads through MiXCR, listing each CDR3 protein once. The sample carries approximately 290,000 distinct CDR3 sequences, roughly 23% recorded once. CDR3 size: 14 residues. Trimming cost V 0 bases and J 7 bases, with 9 bases left between them. CDR1 and CDR2 from the germline V gene are MNHEY and SVGAGI. The sample consisted of PBMCs. The TCR sequence derives from a human donor in good health (CMV status not recorded). Some clones in this sample may be carry-over from other donors' samples. This chain links TRBV6-5 with TRBJ1-4, with D perhaps TRBD1 (5 bases). The chain's CDR3 is CASSYSRGFEKLFF. DNA for the CDR3: TGTGCCAGCAGTTACTCGAGGGGTTTTGAAAAACTGTTTTTT.